This passage covers 21 T cell receptor beta chains from one sample sequenced in a study of T cell responses to AZD1222 COVID-19 vaccine. The method was immunoSEQ multiplex PCR; TCRdb's version includes in-frame clones alone and lacks a portion of them. In the table there are about 150,000 clones, 70% to 90% of which are singletons. The starting material was peripheral blood, obtained after recovery from COVID-19. All receptors come from an adult who had recovered from COVID-19.

The chain uses TRBV2 and TRBJ1-1, with TRBD1 identical over 10 bases. With 6 bases clipped from V and 1 base from J, the junction kept 8 bases outside the gene matches. CDR1 SNHLY and CDR2 FYNNEI come from the germline V gene. The CDR3 totals 16 residues. CDR3 residues: CASSAWTGGANTEAFF. The CDR3 bases are TGTGCCAGCAGCGCATGGACAGGGGGTGCGAACACTGAAGCTTTCTTT.

This clone occurred a few times. This chain links TRBV5-1 with TRBJ1-2; no definite D call. CDR3 size: 14 residues. The V gene lost 0 bases and the J gene lost 0 bases, with 6 bases spanning the gap. From germline, CDR1 is SGHRS and CDR2 YFSETQ. CDR3 sequence (DNA): TGCGCCAGCAGCTTGGACAGTTCTAACTATGGCTACACCTTC. Translated: CASSLDSSNYGYTF.

The chain is built from TRBV14 and TRBJ2-7; the match to TRBD2 covers 9 bases. CDR1 is SGHDN and CDR2 is FVKESK in the germline V gene. The CDR3 runs to 17 residues. V trimming: 3 bases; J trimming: 2 bases; junction bases outside the gene matches: 11. CDR3 region: CASSHPLSASGTYEQYF. The CDR3 nucleotides are TGTGCCAGCAGCCACCCCCTATCGGCTAGCGGGACCTACGAGCAGTACTTC.

This chain joins TRBV4-2 and TRBJ1-1, with TRBD1 matching over 7 bases. The V and J ends lost 0 bases and 2 bases, in that order; junction bases with no gene match: 3. Germline V gene lookup returns CDR1 LGHNA and CDR2 YNFKEQ. This CDR3 is 15 amino acids long. CDR3 nucleotides: TGTGCCAGCAGCCAAGAAGGGACAGCAAACACTGAAGCTTTCTTT. It codes for CASSQEGTANTEAFF.

This clone was observed a single time. This chain links TRBV5-4 with TRBJ1-1; D remains unclear. With 2 bases removed from V and 0 bases from J, the gap between germline ends came to 11 bases. The germline V gene encodes CDR1 SGHNT and CDR2 YYREEE (reference sequence). The length of the CDR3 is 15 residues. The CDR3 coding sequence is TGTGCCAGCAGCTTATCCGAACGAATGAACACTGAAGCTTTCTTT. It is translated as CASSLSERMNTEAFF.

V and J are TRBV6-5 and TRBJ2-3; tentative D call: TRBD2 (7 bases). Trimming removed 0 bases from V and 8 bases from J, with 18 bases in between. The CDR3 runs to 16 residues. Germline V gives CDR1 MNHEY, CDR2 SVGAGI. The CDR3 spells CASSYSGMGGPGTQYF. The CDR3 nucleotides are TGTGCCAGCAGTTACTCGGGGATGGGGGGGCCTGGTACGCAGTATTTT.

The chain links TRBV6-1 to TRBJ1-4, with unresolved D. The CDR3 extends over 15 amino acids. The germline gives CDR1 MNHNS, CDR2 SASEGT. Trimming removed 2 bases from V and 4 bases from J, with 11 bases in between. CDR3 residues: CASSEFGRHNEKLFF. The CDR3, as DNA: TGTGCCAGCAGTGAATTTGGCAGGCATAATGAAAAACTGTTTTTT.

This clone was seen only once. J is TRBJ2-3 and V is TRBV2; D uncertain. Germline-derived CDR1 and CDR2 are SNHLY and FYNNEI. The CDR3 runs to 13 residues. Trimming cost V 5 bases and J 6 bases, with 12 bases left between them. Here the CDR3 DNA reads TGTGCCAGCAGTCCCCAACAGTCCGATACGCAGTATTTT. Amino acid sequence: CASSPQQSDTQYF.

Points on this clone: At one end the junction does not follow the germline gene, possibly because of a read error. The chain couples TRBV19 to TRBJ1-5; 7 nucleotides match TRBD1. Germline V CDR1 and CDR2: LNHDA, SQIVND (reference sequence). The CDR3 extends over 14 amino acids. DNA for the CDR3: TGTGCCAGTAGTCTAGACAGGGCTCGGCAGCCCCAGCATTTT. Translation: CASSLDRARQPQHF.

The rearrangement uses TRBV6-6 and TRBJ2-3; D not resolved. CDR1 and CDR2 from the germline V gene are MNHNY and SVGAGI (reference sequence). V dropped 0 bases and J dropped 6 bases, with 7 bases sitting between them. The CDR3 sequence is 13 residues long. The CDR3, as DNA: TGTGCCAGCAGTTACTCGTCTTGGGATACGCAGTATTTT. It is translated as CASSYSSWDTQYF.

The V call is TRBV28, the J call TRBJ1-5; D remains unclear. The CDR3 contains 16 residues. Germline assignment: CDR1 MDHEN and CDR2 SYDVKM. V was clipped by 5 bases and J by 0 bases, with 14 bases between them. This CDR3 is CASSLPWIYSNQPQHF. The DNA of the CDR3 is TGTGCCAGCAGTCTCCCCTGGATCTATAGCAATCAGCCCCAGCATTTT. The full variable domain, with the rest looked up from reference TRBV28 and TRBJ1-5, is DVKVTQSSRYLVKRTGEKVFLECVQDMDHENMFWYRQDPGLGLRLIYFSYDVKMKEKGDIPEGYSVSREKKERFSLILESASTNQTSMYLCASSLPWIYSNQPQHFGDGTRLSIL.

This clone showed up just once. This chain links TRBV6-2 or TRBV6-3 with TRBJ1-5, with TRBD1 identical over 8 bases. J lost 7 bases, V lost 5 bases, and 13 bases had no gene match. The CDR3 contains 16 residues. Germline assignment: CDR1 MNHEY and CDR2 SVGEGT. The CDR3 nucleotides are TGTGCCAGCAGTACTCCTACAGGGGGTCCCAGCCAGCCCCAGCATTTT. It encodes CASSTPTGGPSQPQHF.

J is TRBJ1-2 and V is TRBV2; tentative D call: TRBD1 (6 bases). V was clipped by 7 bases and J by 7 bases, with 22 bases between them. Germline V gene data show CDR1 as SNHLY and CDR2 as FYNNEI. The CDR3 length is 15 residues. CDR3 coding DNA: TGTGCCAGCAATTCGGCCCAGGGGACGGGATCTGGCTACACCTTC. Amino acid sequence: CASNSAQGTGSGYTF.

The CDR3 sequence: CASSQELSNQPQHF. CDR3 bases: TGTGCCAGCAGCCAAGAACTTAGCAATCAGCCCCAGCATTTT. V is TRBV6-6 and J is TRBJ1-5; D gene ambiguous. Trimming removed 6 bases from V and 0 bases from J, with 9 bases in between. CDR3 length: 14 residues. In germline, CDR1 is MNHNY, CDR2 SVGAGI (reference sequence).

The rearrangement links TRBV24-1 to TRBJ2-1, with 10 bases fitting TRBD2. Germline values: CDR1 KGHDR, CDR2 SFDVKD. V trimming: 4 bases; J trimming: 1 base; junction bases outside the gene matches: 9. The CDR3 contains 18 residues. CDR3 residues: CATSDPGGLASSYNEQFF. CDR3 coding DNA: TGTGCCACCAGTGACCCAGGGGGACTAGCGAGTTCCTACAATGAGCAGTTCTTC.

This sequence joins TRBV6-1 and TRBJ1-2; D not resolved. Germline-derived CDR1 and CDR2 are MNHNS and SASEGT. This CDR3 is 14 amino acids long. Between the trimmed V and J ends, which lost 2 bases and 8 bases, there was a span of 15 bases. The CDR3 loop is CASSEPEVAGGYTF. The CDR3 nucleotides read TGTGCCAGCAGTGAACCGGAGGTGGCGGGCGGCTACACCTTC.

The V call is TRBV11-1, the J call TRBJ1-2, with TRBD1 matching 8 bases. V shed 1 base and J 6 bases; nucleotides not matched to a gene: 7. CDR1 is SGHAT, CDR2 FQDESV, per germline (reference sequence). The CDR3 extends over 15 amino acids. CDR3 sequence (DNA): TGTGCCAGCAGCTTAGATCGGACAGGGTATGATGGCTACACCTTC. Protein product: CASSLDRTGYDGYTF.

This clone occurred a few times. The rearrangement links TRBV5-1 to TRBJ1-1; no clear D gene. The length of the CDR3 is 13 residues. Germline V gives CDR1 SGHRS, CDR2 YFSETQ. The V gene lost 6 bases and the J gene lost 5 bases, with 14 bases spanning the gap. CDR3 sequence: CASTLKGETEAFF. As DNA, the CDR3 is TGCGCCAGCACACTGAAAGGCGAAACTGAAGCTTTCTTT.

The chain is built from TRBV2 and TRBJ2-1; maybe TRBD1 (6 bases). The CDR3 has 13 residues. CDR1 is SNHLY and CDR2 is FYNNEI in the germline V gene. The V gene lost 2 bases and the J gene lost 8 bases, with 10 bases spanning the gap. In DNA, the CDR3 is TGTGCCAGCAGTGAAATGGGGGCGGATGAGCAGTTCTTC. Translating gives CASSEMGADEQFF.

The V gene is TRBV29-1, the J gene TRBJ1-4; 9 nucleotides match TRBD1. CDR1 and CDR2 (germline): SQVTM, ANQGSEA. This CDR3 spans 15 amino acids. The ends lost 3 bases at V and 7 bases at J; junction bases unmatched: 9. The CDR3 loop reads CSVDLGQGKGEKLFF. Here the CDR3 DNA reads TGCAGCGTTGACCTGGGACAGGGAAAAGGTGAAAAACTGTTTTTT. The entire variable domain, with the rest obtained from reference TRBV29-1 and TRBJ1-4, is as follows: SAVISQKPSRDICQRGTSLTIQCQVDSQVTMMFWYRQQPGQSLTLIATANQGSEATYESGFVIDKFPISRPNLTFSTLTVSNMSPEDSSIYLCSVDLGQGKGEKLFFGSGTQLSVL.

The chain links TRBV15 to TRBJ2-7, with D uncertain. CDR3 length: 13 residues. V lost 0 bases, J lost 5 bases, and 8 bases lay in between. Germline CDR1 reads LNHNV; CDR2 reads YYDKDF (reference sequence). The CDR3 is CATSRDPVDEQYF. The CDR3 DNA reads as TGTGCCACCAGCAGAGACCCGGTCGACGAGCAGTACTTC.